One sample yielded the 26 T cell receptor beta chains listed below, sequenced in a study of blood T cell repertoires in COVID-19. Generated by immunoSEQ multiplex PCR, the TCRdb table keeps only in-frame clones and is missing some. The sample has hundreds of thousands of clones; around 88% are singletons. Sequencing was carried out using peripheral blood. Source of these receptors: a woman younger than 45 with COVID-19, enrolled during active disease.

The chain has TRBV4-1 and TRBJ1-2; D remains ambiguous. This CDR3 comprises 15 residues. CDR1 MGHRA and CDR2 YSYEKL come from the germline V gene. V was trimmed by 5 bases and J by 3 bases, leaving 16 bases between them. The CDR3 spells CASSNGRALDYGYTF. The DNA of the CDR3 is TGCGCCAGCAGCAATGGGAGGGCTCTAGACTATGGCTACACCTTC.

This clone was seen once. This rearrangement joins TRBV20-1 to TRBJ2-5, with 8 positions matching TRBD1. Germline CDR1 and CDR2: DFQATT and SNEGSKA (reference sequence). The CDR3 totals 11 residues. The V and J ends lost 5 bases and 5 bases, in that order; junction bases with no gene match: 1. The CDR3 DNA is TGCAGTGCTCGGACAGGGGAGACCCAGTACTTC. Amino acids: CSARTGETQYF.

This clone was seen a handful of times. V gene TRBV7-9 combines with J gene TRBJ2-3; 9 bases line up with TRBD2. V was clipped by 8 bases and J by 2 bases; unmatched bases: 8. The CDR3 extends over 15 amino acids. The germline CDR1 and CDR2 sequences are SEHNR and FQNEAQ (reference sequence). The CDR3 sequence: CASEGAGGTTDTQYF. The CDR3 coding sequence is TGTGCCAGCGAAGGAGCGGGAGGAACCACAGATACGCAGTATTTT.

This chain uses TRBV11-2 with TRBJ1-1, with 8 bases lining up with TRBD1. CDR1 SGHAT and CDR2 FQNNGV come from the germline V gene. This CDR3 has 15 amino acids. The junction had 2 bases not matched to a gene; V was cut back by 1 base and J by 1 base. CDR3 region: CASSLVDRGNTEAFF. The CDR3 bases are TGTGCCAGCAGCTTAGTTGACAGGGGGAACACTGAAGCTTTCTTT. Full variable domain (remainder filled in from reference TRBV11-2 and TRBJ1-1): EAGVAQSPRYKIIEKRQSVAFWCNPISGHATLYWYQQILGQGPKLLIQFQNNGVVDDSQLPKDRFSAERLKGVDSTLKIQPAKLEDSAVYLCASSLVDRGNTEAFFGQGTRLTVV.

The rearrangement links TRBV11-3 to TRBJ2-1, with TRBD2 matching 10 bases. V gave up 5 bases and J gave up 5 bases; unmatched junction bases: 3. Germline loops: CDR1 SGHNT, CDR2 YENEEA. The CDR3 length is 14 residues. CDR3 in DNA: TGTGCCAGCAGCGGGACTAGCGTGGACAATGAGCAGTTCTTC. Its protein is CASSGTSVDNEQFF.

The CDR3 sequence is CASSLGRSTDTQYF. The CDR3 DNA reads TGTGCCAGCAGCTTGGGCAGGAGCACAGATACGCAGTATTTT. This chain joins TRBV5-8 and TRBJ2-3, with D unresolved. Per the germline V gene, CDR1 is SGHTS and CDR2 is YDEGEE. This CDR3 has 14 residues. The V end was cut by 0 bases, the J end by 0 bases, with 5 bases between.

The chain uses TRBV19 and TRBJ2-3; 7 bases align to TRBD2. The J segment lost 2 bases and the V segment lost 2 bases, leaving 10 bases of the junction unmatched. Per the germline V gene, CDR1 is LNHDA and CDR2 is SQIVND (reference sequence). There are 17 residues in the CDR3. In DNA form, the CDR3 reads TGTGCCAGTAGTATACGGATAGCGGGCCCCCTCACAGATACGCAGTATTTT. Its protein product is CASSIRIAGPLTDTQYF. Full variable domain (outside the CDR3, taken from reference TRBV19 and TRBJ2-3): DGGITQSPKYLFRKEGQNVTLSCEQNLNHDAMYWYRQDPGQGLRLIYYSQIVNDFQKGDIAEGYSVSREKKESFPLTVTSAQKNPTAFYLCASSIRIAGPLTDTQYFGPGTRLTVL.

The V gene is TRBV27, the J gene TRBJ2-5, with 12 bases lining up with TRBD2. There are 15 residues in the CDR3. The ends lost 5 bases at V and 5 bases at J; junction bases unmatched: 6. The germline V gene encodes CDR1 MNHEY and CDR2 SMNVEV (reference sequence). The CDR3 DNA reads TGTGCCAGCAGTATAGGACTAGCGGGGACGGAGACCCAGTACTTC. Its protein product is CASSIGLAGTETQYF.

Details on this clone: Other nucleotide sequences from this sample produce the same CDR3. This rearrangement joins TRBV24-1 to TRBJ1-2, with D hard to call. This CDR3 has 12 residues. Germline CDR1 KGHDR, CDR2 SFDVKD. Between the trimmed V and J ends, which lost 4 bases and 4 bases, there was a span of 6 bases. In DNA, the CDR3 is TGTGCCACCAGTGACCCAGGCTATGGCTACACCTTC. Translating gives CATSDPGYGYTF.

CDR3 region: CSVRSGSRGNEQFF. CDR3 bases: TGCAGCGTTCGGAGTGGGAGTCGAGGCAATGAGCAGTTCTTC. This chain joins TRBV29-1 and TRBJ2-1, with D tentatively TRBD2 (5 bases). The V gene lost 5 bases and the J gene lost 6 bases, with 17 bases spanning the gap. CDR1 is SQVTM, CDR2 ANQGSEA, per germline. This CDR3 is 14 amino acids long.

This rearrangement joins TRBV11-2 to TRBJ2-7, with TRBD2 identical over 9 bases. Germline CDR1 and CDR2: SGHAT and FQNNGV. Trimming cost V 5 bases and J 2 bases; bases outside gene matches: 4. This CDR3 is 14 amino acids long. In DNA form, the CDR3 reads TGTGCCAGCAGCCGCGGGGGGGTGACCTACGAGCAGTACTTC. Protein: CASSRGGVTYEQYF. The full variable domain, with the rest looked up from reference TRBV11-2 and TRBJ2-7, is EAGVAQSPRYKIIEKRQSVAFWCNPISGHATLYWYQQILGQGPKLLIQFQNNGVVDDSQLPKDRFSAERLKGVDSTLKIQPAKLEDSAVYLCASSRGGVTYEQYFGPGTRLTVT.

The gene calls are TRBV25-1 and TRBJ2-7; D is unresolved. This CDR3 contains 17 residues. Deletions cut 1 base from V and 0 bases from J, with 16 bases between. Germline V gives CDR1 MGHDK, CDR2 SYGVNS. The CDR3 sequence is CASSESAMLASSYEQYF. The CDR3 nucleotides read TGTGCCAGCAGTGAATCAGCGATGTTGGCTAGCTCCTACGAGCAGTACTTC.

The genes are TRBV7-9 and TRBJ2-7, with TRBD1 identical over 7 bases. Looked up from germline, CDR1 is SEHNR and CDR2 is FQNEAQ (reference sequence). CDR3 length equals 15 residues. With 1 base clipped from V and 6 bases from J, the junction kept 9 bases outside the gene matches. In DNA form, the CDR3 reads TGTGCCAGCAGCTTAGGACAGGGTGATAGGTTCGAGCAGTACGTC. This codes for CASSLGQGDRFEQYV.

The V gene is TRBV5-5, the J gene TRBJ1-5; a possible D gene is TRBD1 (6 bases). The CDR3 loop spans 14 amino acids. V was shortened by 0 bases and J by 5 bases, with 9 bases between the two germline ends. The germline gives CDR1 SGHKS, CDR2 YYEKEE (reference sequence). The CDR3 loop is CASSLDRVYQPQHF. The DNA for the CDR3 is TGTGCCAGCAGCTTGGACAGGGTGTATCAGCCCCAGCATTTT.

The rearrangement links TRBV9 to TRBJ1-1; TRBD1 matches 8 bases. V lost 0 bases and J lost 6; bases outside the gene matches: 7. Germline CDR1 reads SGDLS; CDR2 reads YYNGEE. The CDR3 extends over 15 amino acids. The CDR3 DNA is TGTGCCAGCAGCGTAGGGACAGGGTATTTAGCTGAAGCTTTCTTT. Translating gives CASSVGTGYLAEAFF.

The V and J genes are TRBV11-2 and TRBJ2-7; D gene ambiguous. CDR1 is SGHAT, CDR2 FQNNGV, per germline. The CDR3 loop spans 14 amino acids. Trimming pared 1 base from V and 2 bases from J, leaving 9 bases between. In DNA, the CDR3 is TGTGCCAGCAGCTTAGCAGGCAGACCCTACGAGCAGTACTTC. As protein: CASSLAGRPYEQYF. Full variable domain (outside the CDR3, taken from reference TRBV11-2 and TRBJ2-7): EAGVAQSPRYKIIEKRQSVAFWCNPISGHATLYWYQQILGQGPKLLIQFQNNGVVDDSQLPKDRFSAERLKGVDSTLKIQPAKLEDSAVYLCASSLAGRPYEQYFGPGTRLTVT.

V is TRBV12-5 and J is TRBJ2-1; 8 nucleotides line up with TRBD2. The CDR3 runs to 18 residues. Per the germline V gene, CDR1 is LGHNT and CDR2 is FRNRAP. Trimming took 2 bases from V and 5 from J; bases not matched to a gene: 14. The CDR3: CASGLRTLTSGYDNEQFF. The DNA of the CDR3 is TGTGCTAGTGGTTTGAGGACTCTAACTAGCGGCTACGACAATGAGCAGTTCTTC.

The chain links TRBV9 to TRBJ2-5; 8 nucleotides align to TRBD1. This CDR3 comprises 19 residues. Germline V lookup: CDR1 SGDLS, CDR2 YYNGEE. The ends lost 0 bases at V and 0 bases at J; junction bases unmatched: 13. CDR3 region: CASSVGGQGIFGYQETQYF. The CDR3 bases are TGTGCCAGCAGCGTAGGAGGACAGGGAATTTTTGGGTACCAAGAGACCCAGTACTTC.

The rearrangement uses TRBV10-3 and TRBJ2-7, with D maybe TRBD1 (6 bases). The V gene lost 6 bases and the J gene lost 1 base, with 13 bases spanning the gap. Germline V gene lookup returns CDR1 ENHRY and CDR2 SYGVKD. CDR3 size: 14 residues. CDR3 in DNA: TGTGCCATCAGCCTCCGGGACATGTCCTACGAGCAGTACTTC. It codes for CAISLRDMSYEQYF.

The rearrangement joins TRBV12-3 or TRBV12-4 to TRBJ1-5; 8 bases line up with TRBD1. With V trimmed by 6 bases and J by 7 bases, 2 bases remained unmatched. The CDR3 loop spans 12 amino acids. The CDR3 coding sequence is TGTGCCAGCAGCTGGACAGGGCAGCCCCAGCATTTT. Amino acid sequence: CASSWTGQPQHF.

The V call is TRBV28, the J call TRBJ1-2; 9 bases fit TRBD1. This CDR3 contains 15 residues. The J segment lost 5 bases and the V segment lost 6 bases, leaving 10 bases of the junction unmatched. CDR1 is MDHEN, CDR2 SYDVKM, per germline. The CDR3 loop reads CASRRTGGATYGYTF. CDR3 DNA: TGTGCCAGCAGGCGTACAGGGGGCGCCACTTATGGCTACACCTTC.

The chain uses TRBV5-1 and TRBJ2-3, with D possibly matching TRBD2 (5 bases). Germline assignment: CDR1 SGHRS and CDR2 YFSETQ. V lost 1 base and J lost 0, with 12 bases in between. The CDR3 loop spans 16 amino acids. CDR3 sequence reads: CASSLRAGISTDTQYF. CDR3 bases: TGCGCCAGCAGCTTGAGGGCGGGCATTAGCACAGATACGCAGTATTTT.

This clone was found once. The V call is TRBV7-2, the J call TRBJ2-5, with 9 bases aligning to TRBD2. Germline V CDR1 and CDR2: SGHTA, FQGNSA. V dropped 1 base and J dropped 5; count of bases not matched to a gene: 8. The CDR3 loop spans 16 amino acids. Written as DNA, the CDR3 is TGTGCCAGCAGCTTAGTAGGCGGGGGGGCCGGTGAGACCCAGTACTTC. Its protein product is CASSLVGGGAGETQYF.

This chain connects TRBV4-3 to TRBJ1-5; no clear D. The CDR3 covers 15 residues. CDR1 is LGHNA and CDR2 is YSLEER in the germline V gene. V was clipped by 0 bases and J by 3 bases, with 9 bases between them. This CDR3 is CASSQDRGANQPQHF. The CDR3 DNA reads TGCGCCAGCAGCCAAGATCGGGGAGCCAATCAGCCCCAGCATTTT.

The rearrangement uses TRBV27 and TRBJ2-7; TRBD1 might be the D (6 bases). V lost 6 bases and J lost 1, with 13 bases in between. The germline V gene encodes CDR1 MNHEY and CDR2 SMNVEV (reference sequence). The CDR3 sequence is 14 residues long. CDR3 DNA sequence: TGTGCCAGCAGGAGAAGGACAGATTCCTACGAGCAGTACTTC. Amino acids: CASRRRTDSYEQYF.

This clone was detected only once. The chain combines TRBV7-2 with TRBJ2-7, with 12 bases matching TRBD2. The V and J ends lost 5 bases and 3 bases, in that order; junction bases with no gene match: 11. In germline, CDR1 is SGHTA, CDR2 FQGNSA. This CDR3 contains 17 residues. CDR3 protein: CASSVRTSGENFYEQYF. The CDR3 coding sequence is TGTGCCAGCAGCGTTAGGACTAGCGGGGAGAATTTCTACGAGCAGTACTTC.